This is a list of T cell receptor beta chains from one sample in a study of blood T cell repertoires in COVID-19. TCRdb keeps only in-frame clones here, not all; method: immunoSEQ multiplex PCR. Counted here are 11,000 to 15,000 clones, around 90% occurring once; the ten biggest clones make up 7.5% to 10%. The sequencing sample was made of peripheral blood. The receptors here all came from a human donor in a cohort sampled during active COVID-19. Both conserved end residues are trimmed from each CDR3. Where a row states a size, it is once, few, many or the class of an expanded clone; other rows omit it.

NA TRBV9 ASSATGLDGANVLT
once TRBV9 ASSSPRVGGNTGELF
NA TRBV7-2 ASSLVVQRTPSTDTQY
NA TRBV4-1 ASSLGGDIQY
NA TRBV3-1/TRBV3-2 ASSQGSPGTGQKLF
NA TRBV5-5 ASREVQGFGQPQH
NA TRBV20-1 SARSGLIQY
NA TRBV21-1 ASSKEDSYYGYT
NA TRBV5-1 ASSLAASGGEQY
NA TRBV5-1 ASSLGDSGTQY
NA TRBV2 ASSQTWYEQF
NA TRBV19 ASSPWDRVNQPQH
few TRBV5-5 ASGTGAGYGYT
NA TRBV5-6 ASTVQGNSPLH
NA TRBV7-2 ASSLFHNSNQPQH
NA TRBV3-1/TRBV3-2 ASSLGTSGEQF
NA TRBV6-6 ASSYFLPSSGNTIY
NA TRBV7-2 ASSTGFKTDTQY
NA TRBV6-5 ASSPIQGLNTIY
NA TRBV19 ASRSGQSYTGELF
NA TRBV18 ASSPIPLAQETQY
NA TRBV19 ASSIGTSGSDEQF
few TRBV6-5 ASSYSRSRATGELF
NA TRBV27 ASSLRQFYEQY
NA TRBV7-9 ASSVREGTEAF
NA TRBV5-1 ASSLTTGGEKLF
once TRBV28 ASSLLIALSSYEQY
NA TRBV6-6 ASSYLELERTEAF
few TRBV6-1 ASSELQTNLYNEQF
NA TRBV5-1 ASSLSWATRSYT
NA TRBV5-6 ASSRDTYQETQY
NA TRBV7-2 ASSWTSGNNEQF
NA TRBV6-5 ASRRGGEQY
NA TRBV6-5 ATRGGSVTEDTIY
NA TRBV19 ASSIKSSYEQY
NA TRBV30 AWSPITASGETDTQY
NA TRBV11-3 ASSPTGVNTGELF
NA TRBV18 ASSLPSGNSTDTQY
NA TRBV18 ASSTGPMYSGNTIY
NA TRBV15 ATSREDRDSNQPQH
NA TRBV7-8 ASSLLYTGELF
NA TRBV5-1 ASSFRGQSYEQY